This TCR beta chain is drawn from a study of cytomegalovirus exposure and HLA in healthy donors. Study-level points and caveats: The authors reported that TCR beta sequences could predict HLA-A and HLA-B alleles. These predictions were accurate for most subjects in the first cohort. Later analysis demonstrated an association between a missense DCLRE1C variant and TCR beta V- and J-gene trimming.

On this clone itself: The antigen is unknown.

The CDR3 consists of 17 residues. Per the germline V gene, CDR1 is LGHNA and CDR2 is YNFKEQ. Trimming took off 1 base at V and 2 bases at J, with 14 bases between the two ends. PCR involved 60 Vbeta and 13 Jbeta primers. The method was immunoSEQ multiplex PCR; TCRdb's version includes in-frame clones alone and lacks a portion of them. The table has 170,000 or so clones, 75% to 85% seen once; the top ten hold approximately 1.5%. The receptor comes from a woman in her 30s in good health and CMV-seropositive. The specimen sequenced was PBMCs. The V call is TRBV4-2, the J call TRBJ1-4, with D tentatively TRBD1 (5 bases). The CDR3 nucleotides read TGTGCCAGCAGCCAAGGGGGGAGGGCTGCGACTAATGAAAAACTGTTTTTT. It yields the protein CASSQGGRAATNEKLFF.